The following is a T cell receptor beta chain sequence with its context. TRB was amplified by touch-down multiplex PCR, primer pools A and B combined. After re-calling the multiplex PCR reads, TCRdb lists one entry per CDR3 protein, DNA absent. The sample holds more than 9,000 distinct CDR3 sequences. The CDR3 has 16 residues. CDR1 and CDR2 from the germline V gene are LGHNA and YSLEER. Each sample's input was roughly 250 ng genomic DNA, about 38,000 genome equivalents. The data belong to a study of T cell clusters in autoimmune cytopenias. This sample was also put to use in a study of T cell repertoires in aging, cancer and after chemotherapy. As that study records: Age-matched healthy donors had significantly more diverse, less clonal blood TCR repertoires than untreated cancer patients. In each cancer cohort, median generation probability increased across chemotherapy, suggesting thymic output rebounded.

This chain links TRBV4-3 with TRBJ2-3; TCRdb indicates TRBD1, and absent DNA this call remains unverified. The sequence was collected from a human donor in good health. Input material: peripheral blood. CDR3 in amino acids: CASSQDQGTGSDTQYF.